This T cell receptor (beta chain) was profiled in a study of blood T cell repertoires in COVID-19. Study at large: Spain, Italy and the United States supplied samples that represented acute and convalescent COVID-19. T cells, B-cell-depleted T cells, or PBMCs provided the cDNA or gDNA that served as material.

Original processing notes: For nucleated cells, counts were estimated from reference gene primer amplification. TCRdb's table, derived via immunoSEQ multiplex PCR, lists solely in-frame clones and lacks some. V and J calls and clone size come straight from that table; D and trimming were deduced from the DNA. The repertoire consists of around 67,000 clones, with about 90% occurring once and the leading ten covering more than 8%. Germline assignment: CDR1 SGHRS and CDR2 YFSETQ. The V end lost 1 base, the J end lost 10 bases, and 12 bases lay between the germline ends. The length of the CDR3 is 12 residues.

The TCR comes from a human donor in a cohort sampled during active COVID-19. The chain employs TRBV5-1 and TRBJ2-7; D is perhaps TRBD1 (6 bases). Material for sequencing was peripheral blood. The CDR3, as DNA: TGCGCCAGCAGCTTGAAACAGGGAGAACAGTACTTC. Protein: CASSLKQGEQYF.